Given below is one TCR beta chain in context. Antigen specificity is unknown. This sample is drawn from a study of shared clonotypes between healthy human individuals. Study-level findings and limits: Estimated richness values were generally larger in naive subsets than in memory subsets.

Each donor was a Caucasian adult residing in Nashville, Tennessee. CD4+ cells were split into CD45RA+ naive and CD45RA-negative memory subsets. Original handling: Filtering differed since immunoSEQ provided only junctions, with no quality scores. TCRdb's table, derived via immunoSEQ multiplex PCR, lists solely in-frame clones and lacks some. Clonal size and the V and J genes are those of that table, whereas D and trimming came from the DNA. The data show 2 million to 3 million clones, with approximately 93% seen just once and 0.36% held by the top ten. Germline values: CDR1 WNHNN, CDR2 SYGVQD (reference sequence). The CDR3 has 15 amino acids. V shed 6 bases, J shed 7 bases, and the junction held 5 bases outside the gene matches.

The gene calls are TRBV10-1 and TRBJ2-6, with 11 bases fitting TRBD1. The receptor was derived from a man aged 18 to 30 in good health. Some clones in this sample may be carry-over from other donors' samples. Sequencing was done on a sample of naive CD4+ T cells from PBMCs. Subset in this sample: CD45RA+ positively selected. The CDR3 bases are TGCGCCAGCAGCGGAGGGACAGGGGGTGCCAACGTCCTGACTTTC. It is translated as CASSGGTGGANVLTF.